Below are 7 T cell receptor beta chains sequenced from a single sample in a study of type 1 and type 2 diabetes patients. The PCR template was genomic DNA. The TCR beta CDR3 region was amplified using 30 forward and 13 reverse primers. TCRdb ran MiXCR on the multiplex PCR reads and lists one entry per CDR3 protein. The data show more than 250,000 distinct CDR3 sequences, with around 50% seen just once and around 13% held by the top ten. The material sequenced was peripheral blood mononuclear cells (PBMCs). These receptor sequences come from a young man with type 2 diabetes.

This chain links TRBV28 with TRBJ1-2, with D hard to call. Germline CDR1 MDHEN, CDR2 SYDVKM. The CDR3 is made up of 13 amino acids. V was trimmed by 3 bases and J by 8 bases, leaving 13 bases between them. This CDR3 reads CASSFQQLYGYTF. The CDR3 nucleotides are TGTGCCAGCAGTTTCCAACAGTTATACGGCTACACCTTC.

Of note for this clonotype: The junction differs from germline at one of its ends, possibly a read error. CDR3: CASSLNDRIGKETQYF. DNA for the CDR3: TGCGCCAGCAGCTTGAACGACAGGATAGGAAAAGAGACCCAGTACTTC. The chain uses TRBV7-2 and TRBJ2-5; D perhaps matches TRBD1 (6 bases). Germline values: CDR1 SGHTA, CDR2 FQGNSA. The CDR3 loop spans 16 amino acids.

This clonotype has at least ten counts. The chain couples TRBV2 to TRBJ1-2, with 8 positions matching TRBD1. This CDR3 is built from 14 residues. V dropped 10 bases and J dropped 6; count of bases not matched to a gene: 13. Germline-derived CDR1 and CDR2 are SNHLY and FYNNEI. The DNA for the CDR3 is TGTGCCAACAGGAGGGGACAGGCGGACCATGGCTACACCTTC. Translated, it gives CANRRGQADHGYTF.

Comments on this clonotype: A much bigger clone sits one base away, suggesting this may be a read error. The CDR3 DNA reads as TGTGCCAGCAGTTCAAGGGACTGGGCCTACGAGCAGTTCTTC. It codes for CASSSRDWAYEQFF. The V call is TRBV2, the J call TRBJ2-1; TRBD2 might be the D (6 bases). V was trimmed by 5 bases and J by 10 bases, leaving 18 bases between them. The length of the CDR3 is 14 residues. Germline loops: CDR1 SNHLY, CDR2 FYNNEI.

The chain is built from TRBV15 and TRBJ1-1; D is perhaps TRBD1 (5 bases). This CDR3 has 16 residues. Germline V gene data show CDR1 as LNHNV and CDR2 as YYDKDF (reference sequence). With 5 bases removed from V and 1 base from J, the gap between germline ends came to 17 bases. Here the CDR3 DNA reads TGTGCCACCAGCGGGGGTACGGTAGGGGCGAACACTGAAGCTTTCTTT. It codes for CATSGGTVGANTEAFF.

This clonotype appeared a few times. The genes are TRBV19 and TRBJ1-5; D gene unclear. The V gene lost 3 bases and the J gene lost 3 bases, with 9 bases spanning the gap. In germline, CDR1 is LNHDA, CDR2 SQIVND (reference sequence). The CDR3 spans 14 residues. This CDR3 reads CASSMLVFNQPQHF. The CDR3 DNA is TGTGCCAGTAGTATGCTGGTATTCAATCAGCCCCAGCATTTT. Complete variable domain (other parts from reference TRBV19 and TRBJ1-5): DGGITQSPKYLFRKEGQNVTLSCEQNLNHDAMYWYRQDPGQGLRLIYYSQIVNDFQKGDIAEGYSVSREKKESFPLTVTSAQKNPTAFYLCASSMLVFNQPQHFGDGTRLSIL.

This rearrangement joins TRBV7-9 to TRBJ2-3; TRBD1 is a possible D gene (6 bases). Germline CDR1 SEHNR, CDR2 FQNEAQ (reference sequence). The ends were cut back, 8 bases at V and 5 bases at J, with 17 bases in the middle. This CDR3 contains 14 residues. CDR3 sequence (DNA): TGTGCCAGCCGCAGCACGAAGGGGGTAGATACGCAGTATTTT. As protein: CASRSTKGVDTQYF.